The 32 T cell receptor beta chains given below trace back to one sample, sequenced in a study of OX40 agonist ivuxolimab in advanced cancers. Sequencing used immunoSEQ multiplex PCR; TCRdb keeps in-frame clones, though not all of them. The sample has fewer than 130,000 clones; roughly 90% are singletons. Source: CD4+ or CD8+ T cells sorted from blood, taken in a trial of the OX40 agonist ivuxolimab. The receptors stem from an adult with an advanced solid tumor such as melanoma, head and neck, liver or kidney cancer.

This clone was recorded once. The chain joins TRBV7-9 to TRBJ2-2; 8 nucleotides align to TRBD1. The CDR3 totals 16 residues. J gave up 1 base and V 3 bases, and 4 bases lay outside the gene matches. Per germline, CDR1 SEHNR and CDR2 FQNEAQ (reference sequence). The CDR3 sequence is CASSLSGTGNTGELFF. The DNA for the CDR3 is TGTGCCAGCAGCTTGTCCGGGACAGGGAACACCGGGGAGCTGTTTTTT.

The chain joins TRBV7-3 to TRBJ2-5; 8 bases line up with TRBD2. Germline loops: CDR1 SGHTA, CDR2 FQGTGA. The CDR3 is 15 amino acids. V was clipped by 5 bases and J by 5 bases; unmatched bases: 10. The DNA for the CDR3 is TGTGCCAGCAGCCAAAGGCGGGGGGTAGCGGAGACCCAGTACTTC. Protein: CASSQRRGVAETQYF.

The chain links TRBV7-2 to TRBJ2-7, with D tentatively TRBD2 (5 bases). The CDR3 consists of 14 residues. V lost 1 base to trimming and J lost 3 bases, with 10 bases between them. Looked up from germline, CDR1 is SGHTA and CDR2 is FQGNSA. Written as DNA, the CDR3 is TGTGCCAGCAGCTTAGGGTCCCGGGGCTACGAGCAGTACTTC. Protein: CASSLGSRGYEQYF.

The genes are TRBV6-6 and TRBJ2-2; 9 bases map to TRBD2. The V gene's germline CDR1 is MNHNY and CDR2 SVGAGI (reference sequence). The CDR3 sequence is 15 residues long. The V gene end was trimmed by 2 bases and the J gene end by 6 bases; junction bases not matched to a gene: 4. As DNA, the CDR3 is TGTGCCAGCAGTTACGTAGCGGGGGCGGCCGGGGAGCTGTTTTTT. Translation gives CASSYVAGAAGELFF.

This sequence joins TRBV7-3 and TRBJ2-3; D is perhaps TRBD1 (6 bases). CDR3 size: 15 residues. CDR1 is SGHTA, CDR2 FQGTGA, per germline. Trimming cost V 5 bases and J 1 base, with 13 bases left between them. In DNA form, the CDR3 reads TGTGCCAGCAGCGACGGGACACAAGGCACAGATACGCAGTATTTT. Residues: CASSDGTQGTDTQYF.

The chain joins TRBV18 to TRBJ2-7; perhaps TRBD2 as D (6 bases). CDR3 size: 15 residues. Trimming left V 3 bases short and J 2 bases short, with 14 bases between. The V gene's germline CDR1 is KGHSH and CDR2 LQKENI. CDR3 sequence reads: CASSPSPGETYEQYF. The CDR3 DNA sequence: TGTGCCAGCTCACCCTCCCCGGGAGAGACCTACGAGCAGTACTTC.

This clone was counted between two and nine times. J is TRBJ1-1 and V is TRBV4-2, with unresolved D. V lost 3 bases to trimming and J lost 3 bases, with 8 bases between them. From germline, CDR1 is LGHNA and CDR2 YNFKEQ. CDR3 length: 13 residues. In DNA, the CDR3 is TGTGCCAGCAGCCAGGCTAGGGACACTGAAGCTTTCTTT. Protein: CASSQARDTEAFF.

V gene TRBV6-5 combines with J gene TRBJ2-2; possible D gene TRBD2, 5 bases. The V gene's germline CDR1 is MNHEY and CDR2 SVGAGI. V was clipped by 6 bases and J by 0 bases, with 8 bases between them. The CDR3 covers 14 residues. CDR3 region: CASRSGSNTGELFF. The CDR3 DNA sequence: TGTGCCAGCAGAAGCGGTTCGAACACCGGGGAGCTGTTTTTT.

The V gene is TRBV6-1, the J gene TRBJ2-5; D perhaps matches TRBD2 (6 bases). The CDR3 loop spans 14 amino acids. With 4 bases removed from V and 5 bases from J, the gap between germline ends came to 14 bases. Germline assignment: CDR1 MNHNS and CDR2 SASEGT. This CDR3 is CASSVTLAGETQYF. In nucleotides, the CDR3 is TGTGCCAGCAGTGTGACATTGGCGGGGGAGACCCAGTACTTC.

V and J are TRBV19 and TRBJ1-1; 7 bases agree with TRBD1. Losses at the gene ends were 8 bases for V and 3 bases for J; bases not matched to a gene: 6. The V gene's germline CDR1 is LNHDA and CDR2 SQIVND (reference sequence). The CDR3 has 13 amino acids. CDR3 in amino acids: CASRRQGDTEAFF. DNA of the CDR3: TGTGCCAGTCGGCGACAGGGTGACACTGAAGCTTTCTTT.

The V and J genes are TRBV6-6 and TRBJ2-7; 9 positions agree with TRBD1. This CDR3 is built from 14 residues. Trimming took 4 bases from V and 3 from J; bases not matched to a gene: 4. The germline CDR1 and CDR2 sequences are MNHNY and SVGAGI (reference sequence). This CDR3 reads CASSSPTGGYEQYF. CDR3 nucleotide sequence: TGTGCCAGCAGTTCGCCGACAGGGGGCTACGAGCAGTACTTC.

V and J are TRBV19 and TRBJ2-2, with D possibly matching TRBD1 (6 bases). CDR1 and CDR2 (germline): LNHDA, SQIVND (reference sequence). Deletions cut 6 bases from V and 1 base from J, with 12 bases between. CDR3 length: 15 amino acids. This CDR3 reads CASRDGQLNTGELFF. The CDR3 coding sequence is TGTGCCAGTAGAGATGGACAGCTGAACACCGGGGAGCTGTTTTTT.

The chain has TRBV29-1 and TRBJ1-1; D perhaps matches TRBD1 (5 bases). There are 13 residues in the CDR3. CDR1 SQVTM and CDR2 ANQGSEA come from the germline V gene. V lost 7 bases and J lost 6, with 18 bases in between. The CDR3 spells CSAAQRQSPEAFF. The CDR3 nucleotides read TGCAGCGCCGCTCAAAGACAGTCCCCTGAAGCTTTCTTT.

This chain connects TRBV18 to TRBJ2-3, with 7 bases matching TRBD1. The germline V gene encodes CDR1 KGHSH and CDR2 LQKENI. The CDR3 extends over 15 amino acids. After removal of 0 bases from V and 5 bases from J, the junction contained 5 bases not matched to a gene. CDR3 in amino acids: CASSPPTGPLDTQYF. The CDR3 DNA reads TGTGCCAGCTCACCACCGACAGGGCCTTTAGATACGCAGTATTTT.

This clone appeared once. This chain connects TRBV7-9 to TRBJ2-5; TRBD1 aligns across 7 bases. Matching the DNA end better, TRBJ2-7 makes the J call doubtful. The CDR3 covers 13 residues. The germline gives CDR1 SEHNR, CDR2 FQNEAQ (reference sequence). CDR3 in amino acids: CASNPRDSYEQYF. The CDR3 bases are TGTGCCAGCAACCCAAGGGACAGCTACGAGCAGTACTTC.

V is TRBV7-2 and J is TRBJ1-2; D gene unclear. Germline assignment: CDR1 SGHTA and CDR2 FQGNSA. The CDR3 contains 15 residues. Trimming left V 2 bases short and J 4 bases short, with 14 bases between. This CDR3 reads CASSLPGVRGYGYTF. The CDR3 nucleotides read TGTGCCAGCAGCTTACCCGGGGTACGAGGCTATGGCTACACCTTC.

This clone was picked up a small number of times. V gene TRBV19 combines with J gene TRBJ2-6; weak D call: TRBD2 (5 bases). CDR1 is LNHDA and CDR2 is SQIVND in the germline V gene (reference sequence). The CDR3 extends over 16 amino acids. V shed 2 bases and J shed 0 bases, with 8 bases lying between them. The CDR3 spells CASSIRETSGANVLTF. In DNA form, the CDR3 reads TGTGCCAGTAGTATAAGGGAGACCTCTGGGGCCAACGTCCTGACTTTC.

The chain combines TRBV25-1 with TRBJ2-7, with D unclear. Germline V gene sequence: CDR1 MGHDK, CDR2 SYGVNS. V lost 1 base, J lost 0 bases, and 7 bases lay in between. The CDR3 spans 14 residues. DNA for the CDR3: TGTGCCAGCAGTGAATGGACGGACTCCTACGAGCAGTACTTC. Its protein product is CASSEWTDSYEQYF.

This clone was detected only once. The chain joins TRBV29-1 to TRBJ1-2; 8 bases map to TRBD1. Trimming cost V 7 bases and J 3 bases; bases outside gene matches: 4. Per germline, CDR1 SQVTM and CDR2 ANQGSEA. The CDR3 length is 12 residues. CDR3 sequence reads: CSGADRDYGYTF. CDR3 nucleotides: TGCAGCGGGGCGGACAGGGACTATGGCTACACCTTC.

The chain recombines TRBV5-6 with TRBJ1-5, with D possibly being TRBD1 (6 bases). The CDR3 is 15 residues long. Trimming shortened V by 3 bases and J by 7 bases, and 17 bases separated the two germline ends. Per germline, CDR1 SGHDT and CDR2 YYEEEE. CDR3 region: CASSSGTGFGQPQHF. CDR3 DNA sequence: TGTGCCAGCAGCTCGGGAACAGGGTTTGGGCAGCCCCAGCATTTT.

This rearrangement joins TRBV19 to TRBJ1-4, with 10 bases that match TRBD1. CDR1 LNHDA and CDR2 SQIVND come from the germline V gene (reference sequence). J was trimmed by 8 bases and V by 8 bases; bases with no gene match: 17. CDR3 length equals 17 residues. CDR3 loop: CASLETGGVGDWEKLFF. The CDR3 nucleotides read TGTGCCAGTTTGGAGACAGGGGGCGTTGGGGATTGGGAAAAACTGTTTTTT.

This chain's CDR3 is CASSSGGGEHGYTF. As DNA, the CDR3 is TGCGCCAGCAGTTCTGGGGGGGGCGAGCATGGCTACACCTTC. J is TRBJ1-2 and V is TRBV5-1; a weak D match, TRBD1 (6 bases). V dropped 5 bases and J dropped 6 bases, with 17 bases sitting between them. Germline V gene data show CDR1 as SGHRS and CDR2 as YFSETQ. The CDR3 spans 14 residues.

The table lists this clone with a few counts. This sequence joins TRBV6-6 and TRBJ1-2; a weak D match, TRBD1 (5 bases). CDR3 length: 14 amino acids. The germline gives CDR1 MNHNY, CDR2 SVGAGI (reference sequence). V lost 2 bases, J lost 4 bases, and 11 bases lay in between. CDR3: CASSYGAWGYGYTF. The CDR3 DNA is TGTGCCAGCAGTTACGGGGCGTGGGGCTATGGCTACACCTTC.

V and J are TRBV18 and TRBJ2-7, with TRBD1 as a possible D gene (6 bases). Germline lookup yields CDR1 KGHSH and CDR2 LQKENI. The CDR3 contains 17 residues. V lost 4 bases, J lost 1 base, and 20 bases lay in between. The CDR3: CASSLRQGFESSYEQYF. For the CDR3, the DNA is TGTGCCAGCTCACTAAGGCAGGGGTTTGAGTCTTCCTACGAGCAGTACTTC.

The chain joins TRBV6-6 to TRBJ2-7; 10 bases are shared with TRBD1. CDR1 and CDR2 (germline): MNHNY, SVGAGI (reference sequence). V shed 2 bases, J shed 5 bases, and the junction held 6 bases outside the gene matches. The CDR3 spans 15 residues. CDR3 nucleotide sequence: TGTGCCAGCAGTTACGCCTGGGACAGGGGAAACGAGCAGTACTTC. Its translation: CASSYAWDRGNEQYF.

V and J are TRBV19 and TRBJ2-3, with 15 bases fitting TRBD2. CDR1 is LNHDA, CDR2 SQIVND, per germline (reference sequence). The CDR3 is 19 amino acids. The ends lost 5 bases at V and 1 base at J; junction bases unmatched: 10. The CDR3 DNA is TGTGCCAGTAGTTTGGGACTAGCGGGAGGCTTAGGGGGCACAGATACGCAGTATTTT. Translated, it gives CASSLGLAGGLGGTDTQYF.

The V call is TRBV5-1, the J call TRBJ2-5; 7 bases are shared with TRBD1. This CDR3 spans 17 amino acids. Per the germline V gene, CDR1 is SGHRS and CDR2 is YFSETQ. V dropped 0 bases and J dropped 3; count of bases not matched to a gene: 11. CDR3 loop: CASSLVSSRQGEETQYF. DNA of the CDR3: TGCGCCAGCAGCTTGGTCAGCTCTAGGCAGGGGGAAGAGACCCAGTACTTC.

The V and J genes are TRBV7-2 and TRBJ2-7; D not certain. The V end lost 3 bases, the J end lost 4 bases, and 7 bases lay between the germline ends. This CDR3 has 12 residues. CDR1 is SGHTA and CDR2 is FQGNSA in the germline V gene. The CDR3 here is CASSFEGYEQYF. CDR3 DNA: TGTGCCAGCAGCTTCGAAGGATACGAGCAGTACTTC.

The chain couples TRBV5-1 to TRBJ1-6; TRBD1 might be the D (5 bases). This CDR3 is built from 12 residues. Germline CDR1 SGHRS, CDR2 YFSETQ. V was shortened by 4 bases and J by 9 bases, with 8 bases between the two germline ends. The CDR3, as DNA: TGCGCCAGCAGCGACCAGGGTTCACCCCTCCACTTT. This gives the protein CASSDQGSPLHF.

The CDR3 here is CATSGGPYNEQFF. In nucleotides, the CDR3 is TGTGCCACCAGCGGGGGACCGTACAATGAGCAGTTCTTC. This chain connects TRBV15 to TRBJ2-1; D possibly matches TRBD1 or TRBD2 (5 bases each). V was cut by 5 bases and J by 4 bases, with 9 bases left in between. The CDR3 totals 13 residues. Germline CDR1 is LNHNV and CDR2 is YYDKDF (reference sequence). Full variable domain (remainder filled in from reference TRBV15 and TRBJ2-1): DAMVIQNPRYQVTQFGKPVTLSCSQTLNHNVMYWYQQKSSQAPKLLFHYYDKDFNNEADTPDNFQSRRPNTSFCFLDIRSPGLGDTAMYLCATSGGPYNEQFFGPGTRLTVL.

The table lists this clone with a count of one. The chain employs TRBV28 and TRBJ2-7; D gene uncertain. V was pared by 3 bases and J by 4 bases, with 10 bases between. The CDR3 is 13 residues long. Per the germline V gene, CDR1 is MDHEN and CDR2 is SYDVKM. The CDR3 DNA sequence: TGTGCCAGCAGTTTGAACTTCGAATACGAGCAGTACTTC. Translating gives CASSLNFEYEQYF.

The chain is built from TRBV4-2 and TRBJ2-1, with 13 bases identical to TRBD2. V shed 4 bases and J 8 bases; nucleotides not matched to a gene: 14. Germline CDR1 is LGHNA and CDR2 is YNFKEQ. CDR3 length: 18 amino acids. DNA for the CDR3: TGTGCCAGCAGCCGAAAGATTGGAACTAGCGGGGGGGTTCATGAGCAGTTCTTC. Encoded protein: CASSRKIGTSGGVHEQFF.